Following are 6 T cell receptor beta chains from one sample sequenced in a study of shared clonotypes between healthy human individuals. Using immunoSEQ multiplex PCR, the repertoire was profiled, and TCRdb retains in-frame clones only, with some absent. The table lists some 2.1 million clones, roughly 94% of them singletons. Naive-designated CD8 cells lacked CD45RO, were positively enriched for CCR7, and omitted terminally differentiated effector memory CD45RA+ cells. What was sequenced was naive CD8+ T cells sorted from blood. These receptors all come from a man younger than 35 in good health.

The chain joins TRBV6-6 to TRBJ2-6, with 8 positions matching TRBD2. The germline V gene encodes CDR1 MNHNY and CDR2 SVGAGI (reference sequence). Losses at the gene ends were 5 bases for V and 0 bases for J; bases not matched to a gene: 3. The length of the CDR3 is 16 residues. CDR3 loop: CASSQTSGSGANVLTF. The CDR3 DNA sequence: TGTGCCAGCAGTCAAACTAGCGGCTCTGGGGCCAACGTCCTGACTTTC.

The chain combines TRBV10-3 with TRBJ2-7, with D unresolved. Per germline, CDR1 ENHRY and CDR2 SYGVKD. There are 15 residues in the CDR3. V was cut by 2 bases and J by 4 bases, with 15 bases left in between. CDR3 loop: CAISEGEGLWYEQYF. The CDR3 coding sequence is TGTGCCATCAGTGAGGGGGAAGGCCTCTGGTACGAGCAGTACTTC.

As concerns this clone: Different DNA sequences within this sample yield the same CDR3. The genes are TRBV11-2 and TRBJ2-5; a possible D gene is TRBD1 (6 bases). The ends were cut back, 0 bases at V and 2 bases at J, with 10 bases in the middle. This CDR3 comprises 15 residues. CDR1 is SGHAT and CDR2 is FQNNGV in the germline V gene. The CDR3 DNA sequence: TGTGCCAGCAGCTTAGACCCAGGGGATCAAGAGACCCAGTACTTC. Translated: CASSLDPGDQETQYF. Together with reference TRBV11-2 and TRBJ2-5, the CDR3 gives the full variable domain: EAGVAQSPRYKIIEKRQSVAFWCNPISGHATLYWYQQILGQGPKLLIQFQNNGVVDDSQLPKDRFSAERLKGVDSTLKIQPAKLEDSAVYLCASSLDPGDQETQYFGPGTRLLVL.

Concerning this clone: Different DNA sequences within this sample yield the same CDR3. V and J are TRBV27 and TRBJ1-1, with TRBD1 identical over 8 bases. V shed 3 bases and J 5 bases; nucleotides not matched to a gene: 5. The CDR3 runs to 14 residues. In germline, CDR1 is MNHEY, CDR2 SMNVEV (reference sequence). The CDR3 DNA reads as TGTGCCAGCAGTTTCACAGGGGGAGCTACTGAAGCTTTCTTT. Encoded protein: CASSFTGGATEAFF.

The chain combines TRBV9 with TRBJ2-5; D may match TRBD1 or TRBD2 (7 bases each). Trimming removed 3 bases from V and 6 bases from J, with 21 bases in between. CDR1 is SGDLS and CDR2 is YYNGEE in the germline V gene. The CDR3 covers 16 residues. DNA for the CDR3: TGTGCCAGCAGCGACCCCAGGGGGGGGGACCGTAAGACCCAGTACTTC. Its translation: CASSDPRGGDRKTQYF.

Here the CDR3 reads CASSLRGLAEETQYF. The CDR3 nucleotides are TGTGCCAGCAGCTTACGCGGACTAGCGGAAGAGACCCAGTACTTC. This chain links TRBV13 with TRBJ2-5, with 10 bases matching TRBD2. Germline CDR1 and CDR2: PRHDT and FYEKMQ (reference sequence). The CDR3 loop spans 15 amino acids. After removal of 2 bases from V and 3 bases from J, the junction contained 3 bases not matched to a gene.